This T cell receptor beta chain was documented in a study of blood T cell repertoires in COVID-19. Germline CDR1 reads MNHEY; CDR2 reads SVGAGI. The CDR3 sequence is 15 residues long. The V segment lost 2 bases and the J segment 7 bases; nucleotides outside the gene matches: 9. In the authors' methods: Quantification of nucleated cells was approximated via reference gene primer amplification. Produced via immunoSEQ multiplex PCR; TCRdb's table is partial and in-frame only. V and J calls and clone size come straight from that table; D and trimming were deduced from the DNA. The sample comprises 150,000 to 250,000 clones, approximately 90% of which are singletons, and approximately 2.2% rests with the top ten.

Sample: PBMCs or T cells enriched from blood (not recorded which). The chain has TRBV6-5 and TRBJ1-2; 8 positions match TRBD1. The origin of this receptor is a woman aged 25 to 39 who had recovered from COVID-19. The CDR3 DNA follows: TGTGCCAGCAGTTACGGACGACAGGGGCGCGGTGGCTACACCTTC. It yields the protein CASSYGRQGRGGYTF.